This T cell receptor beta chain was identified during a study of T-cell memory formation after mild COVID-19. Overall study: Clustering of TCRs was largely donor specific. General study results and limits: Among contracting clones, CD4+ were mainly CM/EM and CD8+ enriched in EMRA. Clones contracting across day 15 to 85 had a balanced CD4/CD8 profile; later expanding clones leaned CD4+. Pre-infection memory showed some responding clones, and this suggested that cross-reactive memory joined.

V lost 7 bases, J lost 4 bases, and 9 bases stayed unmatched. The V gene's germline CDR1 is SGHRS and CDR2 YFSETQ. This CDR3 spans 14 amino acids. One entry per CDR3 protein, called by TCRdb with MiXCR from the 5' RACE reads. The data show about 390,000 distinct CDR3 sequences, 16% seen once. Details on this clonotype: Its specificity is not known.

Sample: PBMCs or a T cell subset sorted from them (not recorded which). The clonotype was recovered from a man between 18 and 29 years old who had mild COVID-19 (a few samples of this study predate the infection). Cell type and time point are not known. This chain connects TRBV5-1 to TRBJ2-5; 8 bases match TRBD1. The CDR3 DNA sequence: TGCGCCAGCTGCGACCCGGACAGGGTAGAGACCCAGTACTTC. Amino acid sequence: CASCDPDRVETQYF.